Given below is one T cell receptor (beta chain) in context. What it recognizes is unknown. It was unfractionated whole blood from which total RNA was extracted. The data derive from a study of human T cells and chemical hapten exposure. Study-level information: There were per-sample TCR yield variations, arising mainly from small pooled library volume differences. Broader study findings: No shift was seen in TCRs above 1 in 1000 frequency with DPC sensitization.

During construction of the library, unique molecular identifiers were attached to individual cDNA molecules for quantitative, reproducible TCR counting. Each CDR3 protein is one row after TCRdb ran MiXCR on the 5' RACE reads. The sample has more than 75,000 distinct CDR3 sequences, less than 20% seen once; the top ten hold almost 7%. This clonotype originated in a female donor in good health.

The CDR3 is CASSPQGAENSPLHF. CDR3 in DNA: TGTGCCAGCAGTCCTCAGGGGGCCGAAAATTCACCCCTCCACTTT. The chain links TRBV6-1 to TRBJ1-6; TRBD1 agrees at 8 bases. The CDR3 is 15 residues long. With V trimmed by 5 bases and J by 7 bases, 7 bases remained unmatched. Germline assignment: CDR1 MNHNS and CDR2 SASEGT.